Described below is a single T cell receptor (beta chain) sequence and its context. Its antigen is as yet unknown. Stated time point: blood 2 weeks post-SBRT. Noted treatment: 15 Gy SBRT to primary tumor, nephrectomy 4 weeks later. This record belongs to a study of radiation and T cells in renal cell carcinoma. Study results and caveats: Baseline intratumoral clonotype presence is unknown without pretreatment biopsies. From baseline, blood top tumor clonotypes peaked at 2 weeks post-radiation.

Measured with immunoSEQ multiplex PCR; TCRdb has only the in-frame clones, and not every one. The table records about 60,000 clones, around 77% of them present only once. Looked up from germline, CDR1 is SNHLY and CDR2 is FYNNEI. The CDR3 length is 14 residues. After removal of 5 bases from V and 7 bases from J, the junction contained 11 bases not matched to a gene. The rearrangement joins TRBV2 to TRBJ2-7, with TRBD2 identical over 7 bases. The clonotype was recovered from a man aged 60 to 69 with renal cell carcinoma. The sample in question was blood, obtained from a patient whose treatment included radiotherapy and nephrectomy. The CDR3 reads CASSPRGSPEEQYF. CDR3 sequence (DNA): TGTGCCAGCAGTCCGCGGGGGTCCCCTGAGGAGCAGTACTTC.